The rows below give T cell receptor beta chains drawn from one sample of a study of CD8+CD57+ T cells in acquired aplastic anemia. TCRdb re-called the reads with MiXCR, one entry per CDR3 protein. Seen here are more than 200,000 distinct CDR3 sequences, under 50% observed once, and the top ten hold 20%. The sample comprised sorted CD4+, CD8+, or CD8+CD57+ T cells (not recorded which) from PBMCs. Receptor source: a human donor with aplastic anemia. Each CDR3 is given with its conserved first and last residue. Fields, in order: D gene, V gene, clone size, J gene, CDR3 DNA, CDR3 protein. The D gene is left open where the match is weak. Some rows have no size entry. The others give once, few or many, or a class for an expanded clone.

d_call: TRBD1; v_call: TRBV7-9; clone_size: -; j_call: TRBJ2-1; cdr3_nt: TGTGCCAGCAGCAGTGACAGGGGGCTTGACTACAATGAGCAGTTCTTC; cdr3_aa: CASSSDRGLDYNEQFF
d_call: -; v_call: TRBV5-6; clone_size: -; j_call: TRBJ2-2; cdr3_nt: TGTGCCAGCAGCTTCGGCTCGAACACCGGGGAGCTGTTTTTT; cdr3_aa: CASSFGSNTGELFF
d_call: -; v_call: TRBV20-1; clone_size: many; j_call: TRBJ2-3; cdr3_nt: TGCAGCGTTAGGGGACTCATTACGCAGTATTTT; cdr3_aa: CSVRGLITQYF
d_call: -; v_call: TRBV20-1; clone_size: few; j_call: TRBJ1-2; cdr3_nt: TGCAGTTCAGGTGGTGGGAACTATGGCTACACCTTC; cdr3_aa: CSSGGGNYGYTF
d_call: -; v_call: TRBV19; clone_size: -; j_call: TRBJ1-2; cdr3_nt: TGTGCCAGTAGTATCGGGACGGCCCCCTATGGCTACACCTTC; cdr3_aa: CASSIGTAPYGYTF
d_call: -; v_call: TRBV9; clone_size: -; j_call: TRBJ2-4; cdr3_nt: TGTGCCAGCAGCTTCAGGGGCTCTGGGGCCAAAAACATTCAGTACTTC; cdr3_aa: CASSFRGSGAKNIQYF
d_call: -; v_call: TRBV7-9; clone_size: -; j_call: TRBJ1-3; cdr3_nt: TGTGCCAGCAGCTACGGGGGGCTCGGAAACACCATATATTTT; cdr3_aa: CASSYGGLGNTIYF
d_call: -; v_call: TRBV7-8; clone_size: -; j_call: TRBJ2-7; cdr3_nt: TGTGCCAGCAGCTTAGCACCCAGGACAGCCAACTACGAGCAGTACTTC; cdr3_aa: CASSLAPRTANYEQYF
d_call: TRBD1; v_call: TRBV2; clone_size: -; j_call: TRBJ1-5; cdr3_nt: TGTGCCAGCAGTCGAGAATACCGGGACAGCAATCAGCCCCGGCATTTT; cdr3_aa: CASSREYRDSNQPRHF
d_call: -; v_call: TRBV18; clone_size: -; j_call: TRBJ1-1; cdr3_nt: TGTGCCAGCTCGCCAAACAAGGCTCTGAACACTGAAGCTTTCTTT; cdr3_aa: CASSPNKALNTEAFF
d_call: -; v_call: TRBV6-6; clone_size: once; j_call: TRBJ1-2; cdr3_nt: TGTGCCAGCAGTTACTCGATGATACCGTCTACGGGGGGCGCTTTC; cdr3_aa: CASSYSMIPSTGGAF
d_call: -; v_call: TRBV9; clone_size: once; j_call: TRBJ1-3; cdr3_nt: TGTGCCAGCAGTCCTGTTATCTCTGGAAACACCATATATTTT; cdr3_aa: CASSPVISGNTIYF
d_call: TRBD1; v_call: TRBV9; clone_size: once; j_call: TRBJ2-5; cdr3_nt: TGTGCCAGCAGCGTCTTCGACAGGGGGCGCGGTGAGACCCAGTACTTC; cdr3_aa: CASSVFDRGRGETQYF
d_call: -; v_call: TRBV4-1; clone_size: -; j_call: TRBJ2-3; cdr3_nt: TGCGCCAGCAGCCAAGAGGGACCATTAGGCGCAGATACGCAGTATTTT; cdr3_aa: CASSQEGPLGADTQYF
d_call: -; v_call: TRBV5-5; clone_size: many; j_call: TRBJ1-4; cdr3_nt: TGTGCCAGCAGCGTCCCGGGGGGAAATGAAAAACTGTTTTTT; cdr3_aa: CASSVPGGNEKLFF